A selection of T cell receptor beta chains follows, all from one sample in a study of blood T cell repertoires in COVID-19. Method: immunoSEQ multiplex PCR; TCRdb's copy keeps in-frame clones and lacks some. The repertoire holds fewer than 350,000 clones, with 85% as singletons. The sequenced sample was PBMCs or T cells enriched from blood (not recorded which). The source is a woman in her 30s who had been exposed to COVID-19. Each CDR3 is given with its conserved first and last residue. Each record gives: V gene, J gene, D gene, clone size, CDR3 DNA, CDR3 protein. The D gene is left open where the match is weak. Size is omitted from some rows. Given values are once, few, many or a class for expanded clones.

V gene: TRBV6-2/TRBV6-3
J gene: TRBJ1-5
D gene: NA
clone size: NA
CDR3 DNA: TGTGCCAGCAGCCTCCCTGAAGGGGCGTATAGCAATCAGCCCCAGCATTTT
CDR3 protein: CASSLPEGAYSNQPQHF

V gene: TRBV10-3
J gene: TRBJ1-1
D gene: NA
clone size: NA
CDR3 DNA: TGTGCCATCAGTGTGTATCGGGGGACCAACACTGAAGCTTTCTTT
CDR3 protein: CAISVYRGTNTEAFF

V gene: TRBV18
J gene: TRBJ1-5
D gene: NA
clone size: NA
CDR3 DNA: TGTGCCAGCTCAGGAAGGGGTTTAGACAATCAGCCCCAGCATTTT
CDR3 protein: CASSGRGLDNQPQHF

V gene: TRBV29-1
J gene: TRBJ2-3
D gene: NA
clone size: NA
CDR3 DNA: TGCAGCGTTGTAGTAAGGGACAATACGCAGTATTTT
CDR3 protein: CSVVVRDNTQYF

V gene: TRBV28
J gene: TRBJ1-3
D gene: NA
clone size: once
CDR3 DNA: TGTGCCAGCAGTTTATGGACGGGGGACTCTGGAAACACCATATATTTT
CDR3 protein: CASSLWTGDSGNTIYF

V gene: TRBV6-7
J gene: TRBJ2-2
D gene: NA
clone size: NA
CDR3 DNA: TGTGCCATCCCGGGACTTCCCAACACCGGGGAGCTGTTTTTT
CDR3 protein: CAIPGLPNTGELFF

V gene: TRBV4-2
J gene: TRBJ1-5
D gene: TRBD1
clone size: NA
CDR3 DNA: TGTGCCAGCAGCCAAGATCTGACAGGGCGAGATCAGCCCCAGCATTTT
CDR3 protein: CASSQDLTGRDQPQHF

V gene: TRBV7-2
J gene: TRBJ2-1
D gene: TRBD2
clone size: NA
CDR3 DNA: TGTGCCAGCAGCCGGGACTACTCCTACAATGAGCAGTTCTTC
CDR3 protein: CASSRDYSYNEQFF

V gene: TRBV28
J gene: TRBJ1-1
D gene: NA
clone size: NA
CDR3 DNA: TGTGCCAGCAGTTTTGAGGGGACTGGAGCGTTGAACACTGAAGCTTTCTTT
CDR3 protein: CASSFEGTGALNTEAFF

V gene: TRBV7-3
J gene: TRBJ1-2
D gene: NA
clone size: NA
CDR3 DNA: TGTGCCAGCAGCTTTAGCGGCGTTTGGGGAGATGGCTACACCTTC
CDR3 protein: CASSFSGVWGDGYTF

V gene: TRBV6-5
J gene: TRBJ2-5
D gene: NA
clone size: NA
CDR3 DNA: TGTGCCAGCACAGACCGGCAAACAGGGCGGGAGACCCAGTACTTC
CDR3 protein: CASTDRQTGRETQYF

V gene: TRBV18
J gene: TRBJ1-6
D gene: TRBD1
clone size: NA
CDR3 DNA: TGTGCCAGCTCTTTGGACAGGGCTAATTCACCCCTCCACTTT
CDR3 protein: CASSLDRANSPLHF

V gene: TRBV19
J gene: TRBJ2-1
D gene: TRBD2
clone size: few
CDR3 DNA: TGTGCCAGTAGCCGACGTGTAGCGGGGGCCTCCTACAATGAGCAGTTCTTC
CDR3 protein: CASSRRVAGASYNEQFF

V gene: TRBV2
J gene: TRBJ2-3
D gene: NA
clone size: NA
CDR3 DNA: TGTGCCAGCAGTGTGACTAGAGGAGAAGATACGCAGTATTTT
CDR3 protein: CASSVTRGEDTQYF

V gene: TRBV28
J gene: TRBJ1-5
D gene: NA
clone size: few
CDR3 DNA: TGTGCCAGCAGCCAAAATTATGGAGGGGAGGGCAATCAGCCCCAGCATTTT
CDR3 protein: CASSQNYGGEGNQPQHF

V gene: TRBV3-1/TRBV3-2
J gene: TRBJ1-4
D gene: TRBD1
clone size: many
CDR3 DNA: TGTGCCAGCAGCCCCAACAGGGGGAAGAATGAAAAACTGTTTTTT
CDR3 protein: CASSPNRGKNEKLFF

V gene: TRBV10-1
J gene: TRBJ1-1
D gene: NA
clone size: NA
CDR3 DNA: TGCGCCAGCAACGACAATCACAGGGTCTGCACTGAAGCTTTCTTT
CDR3 protein: CASNDNHRVCTEAFF

V gene: TRBV18
J gene: TRBJ2-3
D gene: NA
clone size: NA
CDR3 DNA: TGTGCCAGCTCACCACCGTTATCAGATACGCAGTATTTT
CDR3 protein: CASSPPLSDTQYF

V gene: TRBV7-2
J gene: TRBJ1-2
D gene: NA
clone size: NA
CDR3 DNA: TGTGCCAGCAGCTCCGGGGGTACTGCTAACTATGGCTACACCTTC
CDR3 protein: CASSSGGTANYGYTF

V gene: TRBV4-1
J gene: TRBJ1-1
D gene: NA
clone size: NA
CDR3 DNA: TGCGCCAGCAGCCAAGATCAGGGGACGAACACTGAAGCTTTCTTT
CDR3 protein: CASSQDQGTNTEAFF

V gene: TRBV10-3
J gene: TRBJ2-7
D gene: NA
clone size: once
CDR3 DNA: TGTGCCATCAGTGAGCCCGCTCGCGGTGGCTACGAGCAGTACTTC
CDR3 protein: CAISEPARGGYEQYF

V gene: TRBV5-1
J gene: TRBJ2-1
D gene: TRBD2
clone size: once
CDR3 DNA: TGCGCCAGCCGTCATTCTCCTAGCGGGAGTCAAATCTATGAGCAGTTCTTC
CDR3 protein: CASRHSPSGSQIYEQFF

V gene: TRBV7-6
J gene: TRBJ2-5
D gene: NA
clone size: NA
CDR3 DNA: TGTGCCAGCAGCCCCACCGTCGGGGTAGGGGAGACCCAGTACTTC
CDR3 protein: CASSPTVGVGETQYF

V gene: TRBV4-1
J gene: TRBJ2-3
D gene: NA
clone size: NA
CDR3 DNA: TGCGCCAGCAGCCAAGCTAATACGCAGTATTTT
CDR3 protein: CASSQANTQYF

V gene: TRBV2
J gene: TRBJ1-1
D gene: TRBD1
clone size: NA
CDR3 DNA: TGTGCCAGCAGCCCTCAGGGGGGCACTGAAGCTTTCTTT
CDR3 protein: CASSPQGGTEAFF

V gene: TRBV7-2
J gene: TRBJ1-4
D gene: TRBD1
clone size: NA
CDR3 DNA: TGTGCCAGCAGCTTAGGGGACAGGGGGAAAGAAAAACTGTTTTTT
CDR3 protein: CASSLGDRGKEKLFF

V gene: TRBV4-1
J gene: TRBJ1-4
D gene: NA
clone size: NA
CDR3 DNA: TGCGCCAGCAGCCAAGATACAAACAGGCGACTCCGATTCCCAACTAATGAAAAACTGTTTTTT
CDR3 protein: CASSQDTNRRLRFPTNEKLFF

V gene: TRBV5-1
J gene: TRBJ2-6
D gene: NA
clone size: NA
CDR3 DNA: TGCGCCAGCAGCTTCCGGGATCTTGGGGCCAACGTCCTGACTTTC
CDR3 protein: CASSFRDLGANVLTF

V gene: TRBV27
J gene: TRBJ2-1
D gene: TRBD2
clone size: NA
CDR3 DNA: TGTGCCAGCAGGCGGACTAGCGGTTTTTACAATGAGCAGTTCTTC
CDR3 protein: CASRRTSGFYNEQFF

V gene: TRBV27
J gene: TRBJ1-1
D gene: TRBD1
clone size: NA
CDR3 DNA: TGTGCCAGCAGTTTTACCCGTGACAGGGCGGCTTTCTTT
CDR3 protein: CASSFTRDRAAFF

V gene: TRBV30
J gene: TRBJ1-2
D gene: TRBD1
clone size: NA
CDR3 DNA: TGTGCCTGCGGGACAGGTTATGGCTACACCTTC
CDR3 protein: CACGTGYGYTF

V gene: TRBV5-1
J gene: TRBJ1-5
D gene: NA
clone size: NA
CDR3 DNA: TGCGCCAGCAGCTTGTATGATCGGAGTCAGCCCCAGCATTTT
CDR3 protein: CASSLYDRSQPQHF

V gene: TRBV2
J gene: TRBJ2-5
D gene: NA
clone size: once
CDR3 DNA: TGTGCCAGCAGCTTCGAGCTACAAGAGACCCAGTACTTC
CDR3 protein: CASSFELQETQYF

V gene: TRBV9
J gene: TRBJ2-7
D gene: NA
clone size: NA
CDR3 DNA: TGTGCCAGCAGCGTAGATCCCGGACAAACCTACGAGCAGTACTTC
CDR3 protein: CASSVDPGQTYEQYF

V gene: TRBV27
J gene: TRBJ2-7
D gene: NA
clone size: NA
CDR3 DNA: TGTGCCAGCAGTTTGCGCGGGGGCACCTACGAGCAGTACTTC
CDR3 protein: CASSLRGGTYEQYF

V gene: TRBV13
J gene: TRBJ1-1
D gene: NA
clone size: NA
CDR3 DNA: TGTGCCAGCAGCTTACAAGGACAGAGACTACTATCAGCTTTCTTT
CDR3 protein: CASSLQGQRLLSAFF

V gene: TRBV28
J gene: TRBJ1-2
D gene: NA
clone size: NA
CDR3 DNA: TGTGCCAGCAGCCCACCAAACGAGCTTTTCTATGGCTACACCTTC
CDR3 protein: CASSPPNELFYGYTF

V gene: TRBV6-6
J gene: TRBJ2-1
D gene: TRBD1
clone size: NA
CDR3 DNA: TGTGCCAGCAGTCGACAGGGGAGAGGCAATGCTTTTAATGAGCAGTTCTTC
CDR3 protein: CASSRQGRGNAFNEQFF

V gene: TRBV10-3
J gene: TRBJ2-7
D gene: NA
clone size: NA
CDR3 DNA: TGTGCCATCAGTCCACAGGGTTACGAGCAGTACTTC
CDR3 protein: CAISPQGYEQYF

V gene: TRBV10-3
J gene: TRBJ1-1
D gene: TRBD1
clone size: NA
CDR3 DNA: TGTGCCATCAATCACAGGGGAACTGAAGCTTTCTTT
CDR3 protein: CAINHRGTEAFF

V gene: TRBV11-2
J gene: TRBJ1-2
D gene: NA
clone size: NA
CDR3 DNA: TGTGCCAGCAGCTTAGATCGGGTATCAACTTCCGCCTACACCTTC
CDR3 protein: CASSLDRVSTSAYTF

V gene: TRBV6-5
J gene: TRBJ2-7
D gene: TRBD2
clone size: NA
CDR3 DNA: TGTGCCAGCAGTTACTCGTGGGAGGGCTCCTACGAGCAGTACTTC
CDR3 protein: CASSYSWEGSYEQYF

V gene: TRBV11-2
J gene: TRBJ1-2
D gene: TRBD1
clone size: NA
CDR3 DNA: TGTGCCAGCAGCTTAGATTCTTCGACAGGGGCGACAGTTATATATGGCTACACCTTC
CDR3 protein: CASSLDSSTGATVIYGYTF

V gene: TRBV5-1
J gene: TRBJ1-3
D gene: TRBD1
clone size: NA
CDR3 DNA: TGCGCCAGCAGCCGAGGACAGGCTGGAAACACCATATATTTT
CDR3 protein: CASSRGQAGNTIYF

V gene: TRBV7-2
J gene: TRBJ1-1
D gene: TRBD1
clone size: NA
CDR3 DNA: TGTGCCAGCAGCTTTCAGGGGGTGAACACTGAAGCTTTCTTT
CDR3 protein: CASSFQGVNTEAFF

V gene: TRBV28
J gene: TRBJ2-1
D gene: TRBD2
clone size: NA
CDR3 DNA: TGTGCCAGCAGTTCCGGACTAGCGGGAGGGCCGGAGTTCTTC
CDR3 protein: CASSSGLAGGPEFF

V gene: TRBV9
J gene: TRBJ2-3
D gene: NA
clone size: NA
CDR3 DNA: TGTGCCAGCAGCGTAGGTGATAGGGGAGATACGCAGTATTTT
CDR3 protein: CASSVGDRGDTQYF

V gene: TRBV10-3
J gene: TRBJ1-2
D gene: TRBD1
clone size: NA
CDR3 DNA: TGTGCCATCAGTGATTCCGCGGGACAGGGGGCAGGTGGCTACACCTTC
CDR3 protein: CAISDSAGQGAGGYTF

V gene: TRBV10-3
J gene: TRBJ2-1
D gene: TRBD2
clone size: NA
CDR3 DNA: TGTGCCATCAGTGGAACGATAATTAGCGGGAGCTCCTACAATGAGCAGTTCTTC
CDR3 protein: CAISGTIISGSSYNEQFF

V gene: TRBV27
J gene: TRBJ2-2
D gene: TRBD2
clone size: NA
CDR3 DNA: TGTGCCAGCAGCCCTAGGGAGGGAGGGACTAGCGGGAGGTTGAACACCGGGGAGCTGTTTTTT
CDR3 protein: CASSPREGGTSGRLNTGELFF

V gene: TRBV28
J gene: TRBJ1-2
D gene: NA
clone size: NA
CDR3 DNA: TGTGCCAGCACCCAGGGGCCTGACGGCTACACCTTC
CDR3 protein: CASTQGPDGYTF

V gene: TRBV10-3
J gene: TRBJ1-3
D gene: TRBD1
clone size: NA
CDR3 DNA: TGTGCCATCAGTGGGGGGGACAGTTCTGGAAACACCATATATTTT
CDR3 protein: CAISGGDSSGNTIYF

V gene: TRBV9
J gene: TRBJ1-2
D gene: TRBD1
clone size: once
CDR3 DNA: TGTGCCAGCAGCGCCGGGACAGGGAAAGGCTATGGCTACACCTTC
CDR3 protein: CASSAGTGKGYGYTF

V gene: TRBV24-1
J gene: TRBJ1-1
D gene: TRBD1
clone size: NA
CDR3 DNA: TGTGCCACCAGTGACGGACAGGGGGGTGAAGCTTTCTTT
CDR3 protein: CATSDGQGGEAFF

V gene: TRBV14
J gene: TRBJ2-5
D gene: NA
clone size: once
CDR3 DNA: TGTGCCAGCAGCCAAGATGAACAAACAGGTCTCAAAGAGACCCAGTACTTC
CDR3 protein: CASSQDEQTGLKETQYF

V gene: TRBV6-6
J gene: TRBJ2-1
D gene: NA
clone size: few
CDR3 DNA: TGTGCCAGCAGTTACTCCCGAGTTTACAATGAGCAGTTCTTC
CDR3 protein: CASSYSRVYNEQFF

V gene: TRBV6-5
J gene: TRBJ1-2
D gene: TRBD1
clone size: NA
CDR3 DNA: TGTGCCAGCACCCTAACGAGGACAGGCCTCTATGGCTACACCTTC
CDR3 protein: CASTLTRTGLYGYTF

V gene: TRBV28
J gene: TRBJ1-2
D gene: TRBD1
clone size: NA
CDR3 DNA: TGTGCCAGCAGTGTCTCCTCAAGGGGGCTAGGCTACACCTTC
CDR3 protein: CASSVSSRGLGYTF

V gene: TRBV9
J gene: TRBJ2-7
D gene: NA
clone size: NA
CDR3 DNA: TGTGCCAGCACCAGGGGGGTGACTTTGTACGAGCAGTACTTC
CDR3 protein: CASTRGVTLYEQYF

V gene: TRBV6-1
J gene: TRBJ1-6
D gene: NA
clone size: NA
CDR3 DNA: TGTGCCAGCAGTGAAGAACAGAAGCTCTCACCCCTCCACTTT
CDR3 protein: CASSEEQKLSPLHF